This T cell receptor beta chain is drawn from a study of OX40 agonist ivuxolimab in advanced cancers. Study information: Patient treatment consisted of intravenous ivuxolimab administration every 2 weeks at 0.01 to 10 mg/kg. Study results and limitations: Clonal expansion by week 6 occurred in CD4+ and CD8+ blood T cells (at 0.1 to 3.0 mg/kg).

Looked up from germline, CDR1 is MNHNY and CDR2 is SVGAGI (reference sequence). The CDR3 loop spans 15 amino acids. V was pared by 6 bases and J by 4 bases, with 16 bases between. In regard to this clone: Its target is not known.

Sequencing was performed with immunoSEQ multiplex PCR; in TCRdb, only in-frame clones are kept and a portion is missing. The sample contains roughly 50,000 clones, roughly 91% of which appear only once. This chain joins TRBV6-6 and TRBJ1-5; no reliable D call. The TCR sequence derives from an adult with an advanced solid tumor such as melanoma, head and neck, liver or kidney cancer. Source: CD4+ or CD8+ T cells sorted from blood, taken in a trial of the OX40 agonist ivuxolimab. Here the CDR3 reads CASSPIFSGNQPQHF. CDR3 nucleotides: TGTGCCAGCAGCCCGATATTCTCGGGGAATCAGCCCCAGCATTTT.